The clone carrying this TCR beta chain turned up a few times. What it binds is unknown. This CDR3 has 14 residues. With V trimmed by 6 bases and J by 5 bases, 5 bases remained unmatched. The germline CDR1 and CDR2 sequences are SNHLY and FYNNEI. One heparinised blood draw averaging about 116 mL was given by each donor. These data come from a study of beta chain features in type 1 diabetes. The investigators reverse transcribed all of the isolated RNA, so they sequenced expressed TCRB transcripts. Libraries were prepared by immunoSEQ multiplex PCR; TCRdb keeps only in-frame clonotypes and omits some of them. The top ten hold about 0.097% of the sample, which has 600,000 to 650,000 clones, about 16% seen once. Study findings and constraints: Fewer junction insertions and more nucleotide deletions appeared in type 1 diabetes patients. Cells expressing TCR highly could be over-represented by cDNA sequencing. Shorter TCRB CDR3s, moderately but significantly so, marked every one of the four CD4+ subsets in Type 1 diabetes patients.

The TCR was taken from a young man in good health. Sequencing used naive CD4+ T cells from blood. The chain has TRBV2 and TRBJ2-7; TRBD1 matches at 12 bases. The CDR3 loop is CASRGDRGPHEQYF. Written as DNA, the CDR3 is TGTGCCAGCAGAGGGGACAGGGGGCCCCACGAGCAGTACTTC.